The 27 T cell receptor beta chains reported below all come from one sample, sequenced in a study of T cell responses to AZD1222 COVID-19 vaccine. Assay: immunoSEQ multiplex PCR; the TCRdb copy retains only in-frame clones and omits some. The table has some 150,000 clones, approximately 87% seen once. The sequences come from peripheral blood, collected 28 days after the second AZD1222 dose. The receptor set was obtained from an adult who received the AZD1222 COVID-19 vaccine.

The V gene is TRBV6-1, the J gene TRBJ1-2; possible D gene TRBD1, 5 bases. V was trimmed by 2 bases and J by 3 bases, leaving 16 bases between them. Germline values: CDR1 MNHNS, CDR2 SASEGT. This CDR3 is built from 16 residues. The CDR3 nucleotides read TGTGCCAGCAGTGAATATCGACAGCTTGGCGACTATGGCTACACCTTC. Its translation: CASSEYRQLGDYGYTF.

This clone was counted a single time. This chain connects TRBV7-2 to TRBJ2-7, with 8 positions matching TRBD2. This CDR3 is built from 15 residues. J lost 5 bases, V lost 1 base, and 7 bases had no gene match. The germline CDR1 and CDR2 sequences are SGHTA and FQGNSA. DNA for the CDR3: TGTGCCAGCAGCTTAGGGGCGGGAGGTGTACACGAGCAGTACTTC. Translating it yields CASSLGAGGVHEQYF.

The chain recombines TRBV30 with TRBJ1-1; D is uncertain. There are 13 residues in the CDR3. V lost 2 bases and J 3 bases, leaving 10 bases between the germline ends. Germline V gives CDR1 GTSNPN, CDR2 SVGIG (reference sequence). The CDR3 sequence is CAWSSRGYTEAFF. The CDR3 coding sequence is TGTGCCTGGAGTAGCCGGGGTTACACTGAAGCTTTCTTT.

The V and J genes are TRBV7-2 and TRBJ2-3; D call uncertain. The V end lost 5 bases, the J end lost 5 bases, and 14 bases lay between the germline ends. This CDR3 has 14 amino acids. CDR1 is SGHTA and CDR2 is FQGNSA in the germline V gene. CDR3 residues: CASSLQDLGDTQYF. The CDR3 bases are TGTGCCAGCAGCCTCCAGGACCTTGGAGATACGCAGTATTTT. Full variable domain (remainder filled in from reference TRBV7-2 and TRBJ2-3): GAGVSQSPSNKVTEKGKDVELRCDPISGHTALYWYRQSLGQGLEFLIYFQGNSAPDKSGLPSDRFSAERTGGSVSTLTIQRTQQEDSAVYLCASSLQDLGDTQYFGPGTRLTVL.

This clone appeared a single time. The gene calls are TRBV5-7 and TRBJ1-1; D is possibly TRBD1 (6 bases). TRBV5-7 is treated as an ORF (open reading frame) with a function not yet certain. This CDR3 has 18 residues. Between the trimmed V and J ends, which lost 0 bases and 0 bases, there was a span of 18 bases. The chain's CDR3 is CASSLVGGTRSMNTEAFF. The CDR3 nucleotides read TGTGCCAGCAGCTTGGTCGGTGGGACAAGATCAATGAACACTGAAGCTTTCTTT.

The CDR3 reads CASMTATNSPLHF. The CDR3 nucleotides read TGTGCCAGTATGACAGCAACCAATTCACCCCTCCACTTT. The chain links TRBV19 to TRBJ1-6; a possible D gene is TRBD1 (5 bases). Looked up from germline, CDR1 is LNHDA and CDR2 is SQIVND (reference sequence). Trimming shortened V by 7 bases and J by 7 bases, and 11 bases separated the two germline ends. The CDR3 contains 13 residues.

V is TRBV12-3 or TRBV12-4 and J is TRBJ1-5; D unresolved. The CDR3 runs 13 residues. V gave up 1 base and J gave up 4 bases, with 5 bases separating them. CDR3 residues: CASSLVQNQPQHF. The CDR3, as DNA: TGTGCCAGCAGTTTAGTACAGAATCAGCCCCAGCATTTT.

The chain is built from TRBV7-3 and TRBJ2-3; possible D gene TRBD2, 6 bases. Trimming cost V 4 bases and J 1 base, with 18 bases left between them. CDR3 length: 17 amino acids. Germline V gene lookup returns CDR1 SGHTA and CDR2 FQGTGA. The CDR3 bases are TGTGCCAGCAGCTCAACGGGCGGGAAGGGGCGCACAGATACGCAGTATTTT. This encodes CASSSTGGKGRTDTQYF.

The genes are TRBV6-5 and TRBJ1-3, with a weak D call TRBD1 (5 bases). The CDR3 spans 14 residues. The V and J ends lost 9 bases and 3 bases respectively, with 15 bases between them. Germline CDR1 is MNHEY and CDR2 is SVGAGI. As DNA, the CDR3 is TGTGCCAGAGGGTGGGGACTAGGTGGAAACACCATATATTTT. It codes for CARGWGLGGNTIYF.

The chain employs TRBV6-1 and TRBJ2-2; 12 bases agree with TRBD2. The trim removed 2 bases at V and 1 base at J, leaving 5 bases unmatched. The CDR3 runs to 18 residues. CDR1 and CDR2 from the germline V gene are MNHNS and SASEGT. The CDR3 region is CASSEPLGLAGNTGELFF. The CDR3 nucleotides are TGTGCCAGCAGTGAACCTCTGGGACTAGCGGGGAACACCGGGGAGCTGTTTTTT.

The chain employs TRBV5-6 and TRBJ2-7, with D possibly TRBD1 on 6 matching bases. V gave up 6 bases and J gave up 2 bases, with 15 bases separating them. Germline CDR1 SGHDT, CDR2 YYEEEE. The CDR3 runs 14 residues. DNA for the CDR3: TGTGCCAGCAACCCCGGGACAAATCCCTACGAGCAGTACTTC. Amino acid sequence: CASNPGTNPYEQYF.

In its sample, this clone was seen a few times. The chain is built from TRBV11-1 and TRBJ2-7; 7 bases fit TRBD2. Germline CDR1 reads SGHAT; CDR2 reads FQDESV (reference sequence). This CDR3 is built from 14 residues. Unmatched junction bases numbered 9, after V lost 5 bases and J lost 5 bases. CDR3 in amino acids: CASSPSSGSHEQYF. The CDR3 DNA reads TGTGCCAGCAGCCCGTCTAGCGGAAGCCACGAGCAGTACTTC.

The chain links TRBV7-9 to TRBJ1-2; D ambiguous. V lost 1 base, J lost 4 bases, and 13 bases lay in between. CDR1 is SEHNR and CDR2 is FQNEAQ in the germline V gene (reference sequence). CDR3 length equals 15 residues. The CDR3 nucleotides are TGTGCCAGCAGCTTAGGAGGAGGAGTGTTCTATGGCTACACCTTC. Translation: CASSLGGGVFYGYTF.

This chain links TRBV28 with TRBJ2-2; TRBD2 aligns across 16 bases. CDR1 and CDR2 (germline): MDHEN, SYDVKM. The V and J ends lost 5 bases and 6 bases, in that order; junction bases with no gene match: 6. There are 17 residues in the CDR3. The CDR3 loop is CASSPLGTSGRAGELFF. The CDR3 DNA follows: TGTGCCAGCAGTCCCCTTGGGACTAGCGGGAGGGCCGGGGAGCTGTTTTTT.

The chain joins TRBV3-1 (or the pseudogene TRBV3-2) to TRBJ2-7; 7 nucleotides match TRBD1. CDR3 length: 14 residues. J gave up 0 bases and V 2 bases, and 1 base lay outside the gene matches. CDR1 LGHDT and CDR2 YNNKEL come from the germline V gene (reference sequence). CDR3 sequence reads: CASSQSGGSYEQYF. The DNA for the CDR3 is TGTGCCAGCAGCCAATCAGGGGGCTCCTACGAGCAGTACTTC.

This clone was detected only once. CDR3 sequence (DNA): TGTGCCAGCAGCCCCCGGACTAGCGGGGGGAATGAGCAGTTCTTC. It yields the protein CASSPRTSGGNEQFF. The chain links TRBV7-3 to TRBJ2-1; 14 bases match TRBD2. Unmatched junction bases numbered 4, after V lost 5 bases and J lost 7 bases. CDR3 length equals 15 residues. CDR1 and CDR2 (germline): SGHTA, FQGTGA.

This clone showed up just once. The chain couples TRBV5-1 to TRBJ2-4; 13 nucleotides line up with TRBD2. V lost 3 bases, J lost 3 bases, and 9 bases stayed unmatched. CDR3 length: 18 amino acids. The germline V gene encodes CDR1 SGHRS and CDR2 YFSETQ. The CDR3 nucleotides read TGCGCCAGCAGCTCCGGACTAGCGGGAGACTGGGTCAAAAACATTCAGTACTTC. Translation: CASSSGLAGDWVKNIQYF.

This clone has a single count. This chain links TRBV7-9 with TRBJ2-3, with D perhaps TRBD2 (5 bases). CDR1 and CDR2 (germline): SEHNR, FQNEAQ (reference sequence). CDR3 length: 15 residues. Trimming removed 5 bases from V and 2 bases from J, with 14 bases in between. CDR3 coding DNA: TGTGCCAGCAGCGGTGGTCAGCGGACCACAGATACGCAGTATTTT. This translates into CASSGGQRTTDTQYF.

The chain has TRBV5-1 and TRBJ1-2; D not resolved. This CDR3 is 15 amino acids long. With 4 bases removed from V and 0 bases from J, the gap between germline ends came to 13 bases. Germline assignment: CDR1 SGHRS and CDR2 YFSETQ. CDR3 sequence (DNA): TGCGCCAGCAGCCCCCGGACGGACCCTAACTATGGCTACACCTTC. Encoded protein: CASSPRTDPNYGYTF.

This sequence joins TRBV10-2 and TRBJ2-1; tentative D call: TRBD2 (6 bases). This CDR3 comprises 16 residues. Between the trimmed V and J ends, which lost 7 bases and 7 bases, there was a span of 23 bases. Germline V CDR1 and CDR2: WSHSY, SAAADI. The CDR3 DNA reads as TGCGCCAGCACCACCCCCCCGGGACTCCTGGGGAATGAGCAGTTCTTC. Residues: CASTTPPGLLGNEQFF.

This chain connects TRBV19 to TRBJ2-1; 12 bases align to TRBD2. V was pared by 5 bases and J by 4 bases, with 15 bases of the junction left unmatched. This CDR3 has 19 amino acids. Germline CDR1 LNHDA, CDR2 SQIVND (reference sequence). The CDR3 protein is CASSVQAHGLAGLYNEQFF. CDR3 nucleotide sequence: TGTGCCAGTAGTGTCCAAGCCCACGGACTAGCGGGACTTTACAATGAGCAGTTCTTC.

The chain couples TRBV30 to TRBJ2-5; 7 nucleotides agree with TRBD1. Germline V gives CDR1 GTSNPN, CDR2 SVGIG (reference sequence). V lost 4 bases to trimming and J lost 2 bases; unmatched junction nucleotides: 7. The CDR3 runs 14 residues. As DNA, the CDR3 is TGTGCCTGGACAGGGACAGTCTTTCAAGAGACCCAGTACTTC. Protein: CAWTGTVFQETQYF.

V gene TRBV5-1 combines with J gene TRBJ1-6; D is ambiguous. Trimming cost V 3 bases and J 5 bases, with 9 bases left between them. The CDR3 runs to 14 residues. Germline-derived CDR1 and CDR2 are SGHRS and YFSETQ. This chain's CDR3 is CASSSGLNNSPLHF. The CDR3 coding sequence is TGCGCCAGCAGCTCCGGACTGAATAATTCACCCCTCCACTTT.

This clone was seen only once. The CDR3 spells CASSLVRIQGNSGNTIYF. The CDR3 DNA is TGTGCCAGCAGCTTAGTAAGGATACAGGGTAACTCTGGAAACACCATATATTTT. V and J are TRBV7-2 and TRBJ1-3; TRBD1 is a possible D gene (6 bases). Germline CDR1 reads SGHTA; CDR2 reads FQGNSA. The CDR3 contains 18 residues. The V gene lost 1 base and the J gene lost 0 bases, with 16 bases spanning the gap.

The chain links TRBV2 to TRBJ1-5; D call uncertain. The ends were cut back, 2 bases at V and 4 bases at J, with 9 bases in the middle. The CDR3 consists of 14 residues. Germline V gene lookup returns CDR1 SNHLY and CDR2 FYNNEI. In DNA form, the CDR3 reads TGTGCCAGCAGTGAATTGGCAGAAAATCAGCCCCAGCATTTT. Its translation is CASSELAENQPQHF.

As concerns this clone: Other DNA sequences of this sample code for an identical CDR3. The chain combines TRBV27 with TRBJ2-1; 8 bases map to TRBD2. J gave up 0 bases and V 6 bases, and 1 base lay outside the gene matches. The germline gives CDR1 MNHEY, CDR2 SMNVEV (reference sequence). The CDR3 totals 14 residues. The DNA of the CDR3 is TGTGCCAGCAGCGGGACTAGCTCCTACAATGAGCAGTTCTTC. It codes for CASSGTSSYNEQFF.

This rearrangement joins TRBV29-1 to TRBJ2-1; 10 bases align to TRBD1. Per the germline V gene, CDR1 is SQVTM and CDR2 is ANQGSEA. V shed 5 bases and J 9 bases; nucleotides not matched to a gene: 4. There are 12 residues in the CDR3. The CDR3 nucleotides read TGCAGCGTTCCGACAGGGGGCAGTGAGCAGTTCTTC. Its protein product is CSVPTGGSEQFF.